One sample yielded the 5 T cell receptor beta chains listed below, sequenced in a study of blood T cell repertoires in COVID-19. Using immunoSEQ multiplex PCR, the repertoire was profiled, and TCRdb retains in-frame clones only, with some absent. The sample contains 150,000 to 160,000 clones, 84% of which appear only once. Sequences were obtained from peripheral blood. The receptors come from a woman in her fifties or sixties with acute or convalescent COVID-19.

As DNA, the CDR3 is TGTGCCATCAGTGGACAGGGGACCCCGGACGAGCAGTACTTC. This translates into CAISGQGTPDEQYF. This rearrangement joins TRBV10-3 to TRBJ2-7; TRBD1 aligns across 8 bases. The junction had 7 bases not matched to a gene; V was cut back by 4 bases and J by 5 bases. The germline V gene has CDR1 ENHRY and CDR2 SYGVKD. CDR3 length: 14 amino acids.

CDR3 in DNA: TGTGCCAGCAGTCCGACACAGGGTAGCTATGGCTACACCTTC. Residues: CASSPTQGSYGYTF. V gene TRBV6-5 combines with J gene TRBJ1-2; tentative D call: TRBD1 (6 bases). CDR1 and CDR2 (germline): MNHEY, SVGAGI. The ends were cut back, 5 bases at V and 4 bases at J, with 14 bases in the middle. The CDR3 consists of 14 residues.

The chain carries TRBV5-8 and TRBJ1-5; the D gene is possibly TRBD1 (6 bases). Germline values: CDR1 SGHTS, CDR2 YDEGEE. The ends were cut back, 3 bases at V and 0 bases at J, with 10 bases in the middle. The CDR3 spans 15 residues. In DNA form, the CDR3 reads TGTGCCAGCAGCTGGCAGGGGTATAGCAATCAGCCCCAGCATTTT. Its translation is CASSWQGYSNQPQHF.

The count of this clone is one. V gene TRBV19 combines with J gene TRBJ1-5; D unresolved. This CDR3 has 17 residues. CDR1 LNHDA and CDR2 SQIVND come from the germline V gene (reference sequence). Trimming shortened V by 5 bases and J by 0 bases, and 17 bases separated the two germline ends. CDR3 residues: CASSSTIRIDSNQPQHF. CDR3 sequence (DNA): TGTGCCAGTAGTTCTACGATCCGTATCGATAGCAATCAGCCCCAGCATTTT.

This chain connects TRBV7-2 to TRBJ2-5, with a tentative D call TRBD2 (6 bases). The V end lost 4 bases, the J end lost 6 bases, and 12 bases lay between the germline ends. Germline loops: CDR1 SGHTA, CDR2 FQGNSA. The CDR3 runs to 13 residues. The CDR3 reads CASSSGVGKTQYF. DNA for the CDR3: TGTGCCAGCAGCTCGGGGGTGGGAAAGACCCAGTACTTC.